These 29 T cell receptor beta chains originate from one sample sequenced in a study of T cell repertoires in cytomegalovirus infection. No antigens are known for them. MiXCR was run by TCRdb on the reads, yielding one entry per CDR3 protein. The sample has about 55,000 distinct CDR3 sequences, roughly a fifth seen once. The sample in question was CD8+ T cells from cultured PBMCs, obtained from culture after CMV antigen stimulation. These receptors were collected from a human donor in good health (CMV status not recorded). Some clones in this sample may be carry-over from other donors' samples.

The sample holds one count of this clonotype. CDR3 DNA: TGTGCCAGCAATGGGGGCAGAACAGATACGCAGTATTTT. Protein sequence: CASNGGRTDTQYF. V and J are TRBV2 and TRBJ2-3; possible D gene TRBD1, 6 bases. CDR3 length: 13 amino acids. Germline CDR1 and CDR2: SNHLY and FYNNEI. Trimming cost V 7 bases and J 3 bases, with 11 bases left between them.

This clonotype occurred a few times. Written as DNA, the CDR3 is TGTGCCATCAGTGATTACAACCCCGGTCGCAGCAATCAGCCCCAGCATTTT. Protein sequence: CAISDYNPGRSNQPQHF. The chain uses TRBV10-3 and TRBJ1-5; D call uncertain. Deletions cut 3 bases from V and 1 base from J, with 16 bases between. Germline V lookup: CDR1 ENHRY, CDR2 SYGVKD. CDR3 length: 17 amino acids.

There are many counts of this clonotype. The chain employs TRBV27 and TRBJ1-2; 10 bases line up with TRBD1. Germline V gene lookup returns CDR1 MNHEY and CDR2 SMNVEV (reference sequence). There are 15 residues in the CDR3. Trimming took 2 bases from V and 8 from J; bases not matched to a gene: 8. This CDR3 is CASSLNKGQGHGYTF. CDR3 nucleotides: TGTGCCAGCAGTTTAAATAAGGGACAGGGGCACGGCTACACCTTC.

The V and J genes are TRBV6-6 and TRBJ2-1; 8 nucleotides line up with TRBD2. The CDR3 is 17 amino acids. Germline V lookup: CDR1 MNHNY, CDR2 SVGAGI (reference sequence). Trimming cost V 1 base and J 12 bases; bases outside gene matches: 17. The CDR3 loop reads CASSYFTGTREGGGQFF. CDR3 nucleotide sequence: TGTGCCAGCAGTTACTTCACGGGGACTAGAGAGGGGGGTGGGCAGTTCTTC.

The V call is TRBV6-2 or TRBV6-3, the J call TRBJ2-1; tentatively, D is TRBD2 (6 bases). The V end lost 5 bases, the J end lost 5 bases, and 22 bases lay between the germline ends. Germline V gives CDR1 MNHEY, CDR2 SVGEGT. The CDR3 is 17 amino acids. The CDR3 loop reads CASSVPGVGGMDNEQFF. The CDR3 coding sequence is TGTGCCAGCAGTGTCCCCGGGGTCGGGGGAATGGACAATGAGCAGTTCTTC.

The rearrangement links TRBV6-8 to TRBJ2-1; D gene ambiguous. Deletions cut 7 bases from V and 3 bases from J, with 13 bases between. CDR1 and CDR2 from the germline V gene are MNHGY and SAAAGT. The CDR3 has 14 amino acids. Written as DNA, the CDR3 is TGTGCCAGCACCCCGTTTAGGGACTACAATGAGCAGTTCTTC. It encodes CASTPFRDYNEQFF.

The DNA of the CDR3 is TGTGCCAGCAGCTCGACTAGCGGGAGTAACTACGAGCAGTACTTC. Protein sequence: CASSSTSGSNYEQYF. The chain links TRBV7-2 to TRBJ2-7, with 12 bases matching TRBD2. The V gene end was trimmed by 4 bases and the J gene end by 3 bases; junction bases not matched to a gene: 4. CDR1 and CDR2 from the germline V gene are SGHTA and FQGNSA. The CDR3 has 15 amino acids.

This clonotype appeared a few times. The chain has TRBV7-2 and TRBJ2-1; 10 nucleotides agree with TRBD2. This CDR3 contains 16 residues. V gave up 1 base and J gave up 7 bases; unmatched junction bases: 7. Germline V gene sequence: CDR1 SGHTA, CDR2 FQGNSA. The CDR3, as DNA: TGTGCCAGCAGCTTAGACTACTCGGGACTAGCGAATGAGCAGTTCTTC. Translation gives CASSLDYSGLANEQFF.

CDR3 nucleotides: TGTGCCAGCAGTCAAACTACTAGCGGGGGGATGGATACGCAGTATTTT. Translated, it gives CASSQTTSGGMDTQYF. J is TRBJ2-3 and V is TRBV6-1, with 12 positions matching TRBD2. With 5 bases clipped from V and 6 bases from J, the junction kept 9 bases outside the gene matches. The CDR3 loop spans 16 amino acids. Germline V gene lookup returns CDR1 MNHNS and CDR2 SASEGT.

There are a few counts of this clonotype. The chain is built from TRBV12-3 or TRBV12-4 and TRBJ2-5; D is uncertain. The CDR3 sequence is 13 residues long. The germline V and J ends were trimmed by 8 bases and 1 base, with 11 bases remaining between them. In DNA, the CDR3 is TGTGCCAGCCACGACCAACTCCAAGAGACCCAGTACTTC. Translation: CASHDQLQETQYF.

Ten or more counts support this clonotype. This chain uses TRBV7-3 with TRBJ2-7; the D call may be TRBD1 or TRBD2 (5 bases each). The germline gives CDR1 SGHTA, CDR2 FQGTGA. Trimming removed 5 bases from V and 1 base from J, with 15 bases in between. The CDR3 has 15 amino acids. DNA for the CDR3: TGTGCCAGCAGCCCTCGACAGAGGGGATCCTACGAGCAGTACTTC. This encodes CASSPRQRGSYEQYF.

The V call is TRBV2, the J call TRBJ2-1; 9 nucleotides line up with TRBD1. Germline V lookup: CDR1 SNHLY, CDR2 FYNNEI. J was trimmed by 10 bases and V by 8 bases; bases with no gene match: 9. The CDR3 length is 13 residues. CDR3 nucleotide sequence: TGTGCCAGCGGGAGACAGGGGGAGCGGGAGCAGTTCTTC. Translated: CASGRQGEREQFF.

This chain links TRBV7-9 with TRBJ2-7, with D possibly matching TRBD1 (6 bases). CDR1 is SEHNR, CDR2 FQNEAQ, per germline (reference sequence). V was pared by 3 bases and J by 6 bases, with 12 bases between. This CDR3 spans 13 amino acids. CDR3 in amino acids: CASSFNPTGEQYF. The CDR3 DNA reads TGTGCCAGCAGCTTTAACCCGACAGGCGAGCAGTACTTC. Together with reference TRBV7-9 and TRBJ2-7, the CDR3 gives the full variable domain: DTGVSQNPRHKITKRGQNVTFRCDPISEHNRLYWYRQTLGQGPEFLTYFQNEAQLEKSRLLSDRFSAERPKGSFSTLEIQRTEQGDSAMYLCASSFNPTGEQYFGPGTRLTVT.

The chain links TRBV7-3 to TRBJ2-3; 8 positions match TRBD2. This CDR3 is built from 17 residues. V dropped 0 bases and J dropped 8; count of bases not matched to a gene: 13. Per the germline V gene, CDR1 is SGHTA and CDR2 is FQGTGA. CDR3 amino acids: CASSLTPSAGVGGTQYF. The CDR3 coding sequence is TGTGCCAGCAGCTTAACACCGTCAGCGGGAGTGGGGGGTACGCAGTATTTT.

CDR3 nucleotide sequence: TGTGCCAGCAGCTTTTACCCCAGCGGGGGGTTAAGCACAGATACGCAGTATTTT. Amino acid sequence: CASSFYPSGGLSTDTQYF. V and J are TRBV9 and TRBJ2-3; 9 bases agree with TRBD2. The V gene's germline CDR1 is SGDLS and CDR2 YYNGEE. This CDR3 spans 18 amino acids. V lost 4 bases to trimming and J lost 0 bases; unmatched junction nucleotides: 12.

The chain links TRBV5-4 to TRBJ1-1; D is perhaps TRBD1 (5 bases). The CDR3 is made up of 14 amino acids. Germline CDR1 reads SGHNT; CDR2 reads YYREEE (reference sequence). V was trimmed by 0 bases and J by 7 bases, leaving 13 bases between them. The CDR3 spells CASSLGGIPFEAFF. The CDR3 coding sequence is TGTGCCAGCAGCTTGGGGGGGATACCCTTTGAAGCTTTCTTT. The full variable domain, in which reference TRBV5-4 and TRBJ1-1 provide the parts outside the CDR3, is ETGVTQSPTHLIKTRGQQVTLRCSSQSGHNTVSWYQQALGQGPQFIFQYYREEENGRGNFPPRFSGLQFPNYSSELNVNALELDDSALYLCASSLGGIPFEAFFGQGTRLTVV.

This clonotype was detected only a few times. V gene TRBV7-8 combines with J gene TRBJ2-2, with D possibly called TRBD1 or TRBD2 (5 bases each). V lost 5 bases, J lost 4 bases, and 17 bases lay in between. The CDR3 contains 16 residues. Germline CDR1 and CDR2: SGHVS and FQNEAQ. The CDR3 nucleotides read TGTGCCAGCAGCCCATCTAGGGACCCGGGCACCGGGGAGCTGTTTTTT. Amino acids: CASSPSRDPGTGELFF.

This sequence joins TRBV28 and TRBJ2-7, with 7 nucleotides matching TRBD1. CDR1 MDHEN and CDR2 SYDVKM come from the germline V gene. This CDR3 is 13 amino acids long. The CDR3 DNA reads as TGTGCGACAGGGCAGGGCCAGGACTACGAGCAGTACTTC. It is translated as CATGQGQDYEQYF.

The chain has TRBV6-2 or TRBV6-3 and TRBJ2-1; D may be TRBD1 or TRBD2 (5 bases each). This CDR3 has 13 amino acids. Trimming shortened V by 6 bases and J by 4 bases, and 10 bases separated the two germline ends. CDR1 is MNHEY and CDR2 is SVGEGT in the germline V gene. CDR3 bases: TGTGCCAGCAGACGGGACGGGTACAATGAGCAGTTCTTC. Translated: CASRRDGYNEQFF.

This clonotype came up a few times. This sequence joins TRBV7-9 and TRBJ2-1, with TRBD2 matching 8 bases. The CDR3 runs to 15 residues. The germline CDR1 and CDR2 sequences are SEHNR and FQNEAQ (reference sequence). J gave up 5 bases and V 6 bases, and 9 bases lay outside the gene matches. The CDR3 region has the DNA TGTGCCAGCAGACAAAGCGGGGGTAGCAACAATGAGCAGTTCTTC. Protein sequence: CASRQSGGSNNEQFF.

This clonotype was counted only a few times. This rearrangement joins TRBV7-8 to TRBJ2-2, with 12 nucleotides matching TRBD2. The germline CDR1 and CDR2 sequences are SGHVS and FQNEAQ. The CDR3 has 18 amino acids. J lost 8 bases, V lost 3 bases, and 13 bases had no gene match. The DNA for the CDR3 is TGTGCCAGCAGCTTGTCCTCGACTAGCGGGAGAATATCGGGGGAGCTGTTTTTT. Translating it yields CASSLSSTSGRISGELFF. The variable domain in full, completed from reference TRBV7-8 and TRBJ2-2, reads GAGVSQSPRYKVAKRGQDVALRCDPISGHVSLFWYQQALGQGPEFLTYFQNEAQLDKSGLPSDRFFAERPEGSVSTLKIQRTQQEDSAVYLCASSLSSTSGRISGELFFGEGSRLTVL.

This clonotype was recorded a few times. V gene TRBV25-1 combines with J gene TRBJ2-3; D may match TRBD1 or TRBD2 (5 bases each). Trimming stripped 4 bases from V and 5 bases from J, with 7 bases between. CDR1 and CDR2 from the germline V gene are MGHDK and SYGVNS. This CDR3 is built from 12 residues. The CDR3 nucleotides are TGTGCCAGCAGTGTGGGACGAGATACGCAGTATTTT. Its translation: CASSVGRDTQYF. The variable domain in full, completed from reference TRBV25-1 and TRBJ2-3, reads EADIYQTPRYLVIGTGKKITLECSQTMGHDKMYWYQQDPGMELHLIHYSYGVNSTEKGDLSSESTVSRIRTEHFPLTLESARPSHTSQYLCASSVGRDTQYFGPGTRLTVL.

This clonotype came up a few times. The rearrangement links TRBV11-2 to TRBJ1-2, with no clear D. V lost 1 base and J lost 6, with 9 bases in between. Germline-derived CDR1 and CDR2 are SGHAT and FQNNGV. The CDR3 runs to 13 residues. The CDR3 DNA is TGTGCCAGCAGCTTAGCAGGTTGGCATGGCTACACCTTC. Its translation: CASSLAGWHGYTF. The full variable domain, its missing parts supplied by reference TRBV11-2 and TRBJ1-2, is EAGVAQSPRYKIIEKRQSVAFWCNPISGHATLYWYQQILGQGPKLLIQFQNNGVVDDSQLPKDRFSAERLKGVDSTLKIQPAKLEDSAVYLCASSLAGWHGYTFGSGTRLTVV.

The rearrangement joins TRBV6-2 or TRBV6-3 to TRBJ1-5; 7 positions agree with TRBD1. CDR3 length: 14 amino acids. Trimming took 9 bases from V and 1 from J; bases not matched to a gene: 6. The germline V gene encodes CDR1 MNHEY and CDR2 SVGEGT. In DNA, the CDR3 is TGTGCCAGTAACAGGGGAGTGAGCAATCAGCCCCAGCATTTT. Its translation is CASNRGVSNQPQHF.

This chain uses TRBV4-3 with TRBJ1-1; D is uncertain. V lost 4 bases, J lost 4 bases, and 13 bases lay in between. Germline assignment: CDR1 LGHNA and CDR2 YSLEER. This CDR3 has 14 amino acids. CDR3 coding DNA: TGCGCCAGCAGCCCCGCCGGGCTGGGCACTGAAGCTTTCTTT. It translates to CASSPAGLGTEAFF.

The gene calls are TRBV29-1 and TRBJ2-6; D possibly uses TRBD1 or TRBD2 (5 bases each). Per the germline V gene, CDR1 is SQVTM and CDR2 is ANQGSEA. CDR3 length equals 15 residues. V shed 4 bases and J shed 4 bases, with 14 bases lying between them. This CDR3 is CSVVLVGAGANVLTF. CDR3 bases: TGCAGCGTTGTTCTCGTCGGGGCCGGGGCCAACGTCCTGACTTTC.

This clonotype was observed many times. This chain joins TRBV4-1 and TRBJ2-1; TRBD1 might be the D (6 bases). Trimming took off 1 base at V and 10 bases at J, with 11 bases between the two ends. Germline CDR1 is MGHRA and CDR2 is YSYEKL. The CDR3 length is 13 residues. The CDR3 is CASSQVPGTEQFF. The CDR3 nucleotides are TGCGCCAGCAGCCAAGTGCCGGGGACAGAGCAGTTCTTC.

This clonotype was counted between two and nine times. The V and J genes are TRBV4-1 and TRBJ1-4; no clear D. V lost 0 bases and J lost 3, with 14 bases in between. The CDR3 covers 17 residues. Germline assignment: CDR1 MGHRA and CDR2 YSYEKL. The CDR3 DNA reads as TGCGCCAGCAGCCAAGATTCCGGGCAGAATCCTAATGAAAAACTGTTTTTT. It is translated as CASSQDSGQNPNEKLFF.

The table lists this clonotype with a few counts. This CDR3 reads CASSQDFDREETQYF. The CDR3 DNA reads as TGCGCCAGCAGCCAAGACTTTGACAGGGAGGAGACCCAGTACTTC. The genes are TRBV4-3 and TRBJ2-5; 7 nucleotides match TRBD1. Germline CDR1 and CDR2: LGHNA and YSLEER. V gave up 0 bases and J gave up 5 bases; unmatched junction bases: 6. The length of the CDR3 is 15 residues.